This TCR beta chain was captured in a study of T cells expressing NK-cell markers. Study at large: Sorted CD3+CD56-NKG2C+, CD3+CD56+NKG2C+ and CD3+CD56+NKG2C- T cells supplied the TCR beta repertoires.

Per germline, CDR1 MNHEY and CDR2 SVGAGI. The CDR3 consists of 14 residues. Reanalyzing the 5' RACE reads, TCRdb keeps one entry per CDR3 protein, without DNA. In all, the sample yields over 350,000 distinct CDR3 sequences. The source material was blood T cells: a sorted CD56 or NKG2C T cell subset, CD4+ or CD8+ T cells, or bulk PBMC T cells (not recorded which). The chain recombines TRBV6-5 with TRBJ2-1; absent DNA, TCRdb's TRBD1 call cannot be checked. The sequence derives from a woman in her forties or fifties in good health. The CDR3 protein is CATQTGGWNNEQFF.